The 11 T cell receptor beta chains in this list originate from one sample, sequenced in a study of T cell responses to AZD1222 COVID-19 vaccine. Sequencing was performed with immunoSEQ multiplex PCR; in TCRdb, only in-frame clones are kept and a portion is missing. The profile shows around 110,000 clones, 87% of them singletons. The specimen comprised peripheral blood, sampled on day 0 of AZD1222 vaccination. These receptors originate from an adult in good health.

The chain recombines TRBV14 with TRBJ1-6; D might be TRBD1 (5 bases). The CDR3 runs 15 residues. Germline V CDR1 and CDR2: SGHDN, FVKESK. The ends were cut back, 4 bases at V and 6 bases at J, with 13 bases in the middle. The CDR3 region has the DNA TGTGCCAGCAGCCTCCTAGGGGAGCGTAATTCACCCCTCCACTTT. Protein: CASSLLGERNSPLHF. The full variable domain, with the rest looked up from reference TRBV14 and TRBJ1-6, is EAGVTQFPSHSVIEKGQTVTLRCDPISGHDNLYWYRRVMGKEIKFLLHFVKESKQDESGMPNNRFLAERTGGTYSTLKVQPAELEDSGVYFCASSLLGERNSPLHFGNGTRLTVT.

CDR3 sequence (DNA): TGTGCCAGCAGTTTGGGACAGGGAAACACCGGGGAGCTGTTTTTT. Encoded protein: CASSLGQGNTGELFF. This sequence joins TRBV28 and TRBJ2-2, with 9 positions matching TRBD1. Germline V lookup: CDR1 MDHEN, CDR2 SYDVKM. V gave up 3 bases and J gave up 2 bases; unmatched junction bases: 1. This CDR3 spans 15 amino acids.

The chain couples TRBV14 to TRBJ1-5, with no clear D. The germline V gene has CDR1 SGHDN and CDR2 FVKESK. Trimming pared 4 bases from V and 0 bases from J, leaving 7 bases between. The CDR3 has 14 residues. The CDR3 loop is CASSRADSNQPQHF. CDR3 nucleotide sequence: TGTGCCAGCAGCCGTGCAGATAGCAATCAGCCCCAGCATTTT.

This rearrangement joins TRBV5-1 to TRBJ2-7, with D tentatively TRBD1 (6 bases). Germline V lookup: CDR1 SGHRS, CDR2 YFSETQ. The CDR3 extends over 11 amino acids. V dropped 4 bases and J dropped 6 bases, with 8 bases sitting between them. The CDR3 region is CASSPGVEQYF. The CDR3, as DNA: TGCGCCAGCAGCCCAGGGGTCGAGCAGTACTTC.

The chain joins TRBV28 to TRBJ1-5; D ambiguous. V dropped 3 bases and J dropped 2 bases, with 11 bases sitting between them. CDR3 size: 15 residues. Per the germline V gene, CDR1 is MDHEN and CDR2 is SYDVKM. CDR3 in amino acids: CASSFDSRGNQPQHF. The CDR3 DNA follows: TGTGCCAGCAGTTTCGACTCGAGGGGCAATCAGCCCCAGCATTTT.

DNA for the CDR3: TGTGCCAGCAGTCATCAGGGAGCTGGGGCCAACGTCCTGACTTTC. Its translation: CASSHQGAGANVLTF. The chain joins TRBV6-5 to TRBJ2-6; D possibly matches TRBD1 or TRBD2 (5 bases each). Germline V gene data show CDR1 as MNHEY and CDR2 as SVGAGI. Trimming cost V 5 bases and J 2 bases, with 10 bases left between them. CDR3 length equals 15 residues.

V usage is TRBV14 and J usage is TRBJ1-1; unclear D gene. Trimming shortened V by 1 base and J by 5 bases, and 17 bases separated the two germline ends. This CDR3 has 16 amino acids. Per germline, CDR1 SGHDN and CDR2 FVKESK. CDR3 coding DNA: TGTGCCAGCAGCCAAGCGTACAAGGGATTACTTACTGAAGCTTTCTTT. It is translated as CASSQAYKGLLTEAFF.

The rearrangement links TRBV7-3 to TRBJ1-1, with 7 bases matching TRBD1. J lost 4 bases, V lost 8 bases, and 10 bases had no gene match. The CDR3 is 14 residues long. Germline-derived CDR1 and CDR2 are SGHTA and FQGTGA. CDR3 residues: CASGPGQGGTEAFF. The CDR3, as DNA: TGTGCCAGCGGCCCAGGGCAGGGGGGCACTGAAGCTTTCTTT.

This chain connects TRBV5-1 to TRBJ2-1, with 8 bases fitting TRBD2. The germline CDR1 and CDR2 sequences are SGHRS and YFSETQ. The CDR3 covers 16 residues. V lost 0 bases, J lost 7 bases, and 9 bases stayed unmatched. CDR3 protein: CASSLGSGSSGNEQFF. CDR3 bases: TGCGCCAGCAGCTTGGGCAGCGGGAGTTCGGGTAATGAGCAGTTCTTC.

The rearrangement joins TRBV19 to TRBJ1-2; 7 positions agree with TRBD1. CDR1 is LNHDA, CDR2 SQIVND, per germline (reference sequence). The CDR3 has 14 residues. V was pared by 5 bases and J by 2 bases, with 5 bases of the junction left unmatched. CDR3 in amino acids: CASSARQGNYGYTF. DNA for the CDR3: TGTGCCAGTAGTGCCAGACAGGGAAACTATGGCTACACCTTC.

The chain recombines TRBV7-9 with TRBJ2-7, with D possibly TRBD2 on 5 matching bases. V was cut by 5 bases and J by 7 bases, with 12 bases left in between. Germline lookup yields CDR1 SEHNR and CDR2 FQNEAQ (reference sequence). The CDR3 runs 12 residues. The CDR3 DNA sequence: TGTGCCAGCAGCATGGAGGCGGATGAGCAGTACTTC. It translates to CASSMEADEQYF. Together with reference TRBV7-9 and TRBJ2-7, the CDR3 gives the full variable domain: DTGVSQNPRHKITKRGQNVTFRCDPISEHNRLYWYRQTLGQGPEFLTYFQNEAQLEKSRLLSDRFSAERPKGSFSTLEIQRTEQGDSAMYLCASSMEADEQYFGPGTRLTVT.